The 27 T cell receptor beta chains presented below share a single source sample, sequenced in a study of blood T cells in healthy people across ages. The second PCR ran roughly 7 to 12 cycles with a sample-barcoded 5' primer and J-beta primers. Via MiXCR, TCRdb re-called the 5' RACE reads, giving one row per CDR3 protein. Here the sample spans roughly 550,000 distinct CDR3 sequences, around 24% being singletons. The data also belong to a second study, concerning T cells of mothers and their children.

Material for sequencing was blood. The receptors were sampled from a boy aged 10-17 years in good health.

The table lists this clonotype with a few counts. This rearrangement joins TRBV2 to TRBJ1-4; D call uncertain. The CDR3 totals 17 residues. Germline loops: CDR1 SNHLY, CDR2 FYNNEI. Trimming took 6 bases from V and 6 from J, leaving 23 bases between them. CDR3 region: CASRTELDKTSDEKLFF. Here the CDR3 DNA reads TGTGCCAGCAGGACCGAATTAGACAAAACCTCGGATGAAAAACTGTTTTTT.

The chain joins TRBV6-1 to TRBJ2-7; 7 positions match TRBD1. CDR1 MNHNS and CDR2 SASEGT come from the germline V gene. Unmatched junction bases numbered 2, after V lost 0 bases and J lost 3 bases. This CDR3 has 14 amino acids. CDR3 DNA: TGTGCCAGCAGTGAAGCCCCAGGGGGCTACGAGCAGTACTTC. As protein: CASSEAPGGYEQYF.

The sample holds a few counts of this clonotype. The chain uses TRBV2 and TRBJ2-7, with D possibly TRBD1 on 5 matching bases. Germline assignment: CDR1 SNHLY and CDR2 FYNNEI. This CDR3 has 12 amino acids. Trimming took off 4 bases at V and 13 bases at J, with 17 bases between the two ends. CDR3 sequence: CASSGGAAPVYF. CDR3 nucleotides: TGTGCCAGCAGTGGGGGCGCGGCGCCGGTCTACTTC.

This chain links TRBV20-1 with TRBJ1-6; D not resolved. Trimming cost V 0 bases and J 0 bases, with 18 bases left between them. The CDR3 has 19 amino acids. Per germline, CDR1 DFQATT and CDR2 SNEGSKA (reference sequence). The CDR3 spells CSARDLMPGGISYNSPLHF. In DNA, the CDR3 is TGCAGTGCTAGAGATCTTATGCCTGGTGGAATCTCCTATAATTCACCCCTCCACTTT.

The V call is TRBV15, the J call TRBJ2-3; 9 bases are a match to TRBD1. Germline assignment: CDR1 LNHNV and CDR2 YYDKDF (reference sequence). Trimming cost V 1 base and J 3 bases; bases outside gene matches: 2. The CDR3 is made up of 15 amino acids. The CDR3 loop reads CATSRGQGVTDTQYF. The CDR3 DNA is TGTGCCACCAGCAGAGGACAGGGGGTAACAGATACGCAGTATTTT.

The rearrangement joins TRBV30 to TRBJ1-4; D not certain. CDR1 is GTSNPN, CDR2 SVGIG, per germline (reference sequence). The V end lost 5 bases, the J end lost 5 bases, and 6 bases lay between the germline ends. This CDR3 has 11 residues. The CDR3 region has the DNA TGTGCCTGGGGCAGGAATGAAAAACTGTTTTTT. Protein product: CAWGRNEKLFF.

This clonotype was counted only a few times. The CDR3 bases are TGTGCCAGCAAAAGACCCGCGGGGGGAAGCACAGATACGCAGTATTTT. It specifies CASKRPAGGSTDTQYF. The chain is built from TRBV6-6 and TRBJ2-3; 8 bases fit TRBD2. V shed 7 bases and J 0 bases; nucleotides not matched to a gene: 9. The CDR3 runs to 16 residues. The V gene's germline CDR1 is MNHNY and CDR2 SVGAGI (reference sequence).

This clonotype occurred a few times. The CDR3 loop reads CASSSQVGANSPLHF. The CDR3 DNA reads as TGTGCCAGCAGCTCCCAGGTGGGAGCTAATTCACCCCTCCACTTT. The chain has TRBV13 and TRBJ1-6; D is undetermined. Trimming took off 4 bases at V and 6 bases at J, with 13 bases between the two ends. Germline V gene lookup returns CDR1 PRHDT and CDR2 FYEKMQ (reference sequence). The CDR3 sequence is 15 residues long.

The V gene is TRBV28, the J gene TRBJ1-1; D unresolved. V gave up 3 bases and J gave up 8 bases, with 4 bases separating them. Germline CDR1 is MDHEN and CDR2 is SYDVKM. The CDR3 contains 10 residues. For the CDR3, the DNA is TGTGCCAGCAGTTTGGCAGAAGCTTTCTTT. Translating it yields CASSLAEAFF. Full variable domain (outside the CDR3, taken from reference TRBV28 and TRBJ1-1): DVKVTQSSRYLVKRTGEKVFLECVQDMDHENMFWYRQDPGLGLRLIYFSYDVKMKEKGDIPEGYSVSREKKERFSLILESASTNQTSMYLCASSLAEAFFGQGTRLTVV.

The chain combines TRBV5-5 with TRBJ2-5, with TRBD1 as a possible D gene (6 bases). V lost 2 bases, J lost 6 bases, and 20 bases lay in between. CDR1 and CDR2 from the germline V gene are SGHKS and YYEKEE (reference sequence). The CDR3 totals 16 residues. The DNA for the CDR3 is TGTGCCAGCAGCTTAAGGAGTACCACACAGGGACAGACCCAGTACTTC. Translation: CASSLRSTTQGQTQYF.

The chain joins TRBV27 to TRBJ2-5, with TRBD2 identical over 10 bases. The CDR3 covers 16 residues. The V gene end was trimmed by 5 bases and the J gene end by 1 base; junction bases not matched to a gene: 7. Germline assignment: CDR1 MNHEY and CDR2 SMNVEV (reference sequence). CDR3 bases: TGTGCCAGCAGTCTCTGGAGCGGGGGGGCCCAAGAGACCCAGTACTTC. It yields the protein CASSLWSGGAQETQYF.

This rearrangement joins TRBV20-1 to TRBJ2-3; the D gene could be TRBD1 or TRBD2 (5 bases each). The germline V gene has CDR1 DFQATT and CDR2 SNEGSKA (reference sequence). The CDR3 spans 12 residues. Written as DNA, the CDR3 is TGCGGTTGGAGAGGGGATCCCGGTACGCAGTATTTT. As protein: CGWRGDPGTQYF.

V is TRBV20-1 and J is TRBJ2-3; 10 bases match TRBD1. In germline, CDR1 is DFQATT, CDR2 SNEGSKA (reference sequence). The CDR3 extends over 15 amino acids. With 3 bases clipped from V and 3 bases from J, the junction kept 6 bases outside the gene matches. CDR3 coding DNA: TGCAGTGCTAGGCCAGGACAGGGGGGTACAGATACGCAGTATTTT. Amino acids: CSARPGQGGTDTQYF.

As for this clonotype: A much larger clone is a single base away; this may be a read error. The CDR3 bases are TGCGCCAGCAGCCAAAGCGAAGGCGACAGCTCCTACGAGCAGCACTTC. Its protein is CASSQSEGDSSYEQHF. The chain employs TRBV4-3 and TRBJ2-7, with D perhaps matching TRBD1 (5 bases). This CDR3 spans 16 amino acids. Germline CDR1 LGHNA, CDR2 YSLEER.

A word on this clonotype: The junction shows a germline mismatch at one end, possibly a read error. The chain recombines TRBV6-2 or TRBV6-3 with TRBJ2-4; D unclear. CDR3 length equals 13 residues. Germline CDR1 reads MNHEY; CDR2 reads SVGEGT. The CDR3 is CASSYTRKNIRYF. CDR3 nucleotide sequence: TGTGCCAGCAGTTACACAAGGAAAAACATTCGGTACTTC.

The rearrangement joins TRBV10-3 to TRBJ2-7, with 7 nucleotides matching TRBD1. J lost 3 bases, V lost 6 bases, and 5 bases had no gene match. CDR3 length: 13 amino acids. Germline CDR1 and CDR2: ENHRY and SYGVKD. This CDR3 is CAISPRDSYEQYF. The CDR3 nucleotides are TGTGCCATCAGCCCCCGGGACAGCTACGAGCAGTACTTC.

This clonotype was counted ten times or more. The J gene is TRBJ2-7, the V gene TRBV4-1; D gene ambiguous. This CDR3 is 13 amino acids long. From germline, CDR1 is MGHRA and CDR2 YSYEKL. V shed 0 bases and J shed 2 bases, with 5 bases lying between them. This CDR3 reads CASSQDLTYEQYF. The CDR3 region has the DNA TGCGCCAGCAGCCAAGATTTGACCTACGAGCAGTACTTC.

This chain uses TRBV7-9 with TRBJ1-2; D uncertain. CDR3 length: 12 residues. Trimming removed 5 bases from V and 3 bases from J, with 7 bases in between. Germline V gives CDR1 SEHNR, CDR2 FQNEAQ (reference sequence). This CDR3 reads CASSRLDYGYTF. The CDR3 DNA sequence: TGTGCCAGCAGCCGGCTCGACTATGGCTACACCTTC. The full variable domain, rest sourced from reference TRBV7-9 and TRBJ1-2, is DTGVSQNPRHKITKRGQNVTFRCDPISEHNRLYWYRQTLGQGPEFLTYFQNEAQLEKSRLLSDRFSAERPKGSFSTLEIQRTEQGDSAMYLCASSRLDYGYTFGSGTRLTVV.

This clonotype was observed a few times. The J gene is TRBJ1-3, the V gene TRBV28; D not resolved. Germline CDR1 is MDHEN and CDR2 is SYDVKM. Trimming removed 4 bases at V and 1 base at J, with 17 bases between. The CDR3 length is 17 residues. This CDR3 is CASSSYAAAHSGNTIYF. CDR3 nucleotides: TGTGCCAGCAGTTCTTACGCGGCGGCCCATTCTGGAAACACCATATATTTT.

The V call is TRBV7-3, the J call TRBJ1-2, with 10 bases lining up with TRBD1. The germline gives CDR1 SGHTA, CDR2 FQGTGA. This CDR3 spans 15 amino acids. Unmatched junction bases numbered 6, after V lost 2 bases and J lost 6 bases. This CDR3 is CASSLRDRGRNGYTF. CDR3 in DNA: TGTGCCAGCAGCTTACGGGACAGGGGTCGGAATGGCTACACCTTC.

The chain has TRBV29-1 and TRBJ1-2; TRBD1 agrees at 7 bases. The CDR3 covers 15 residues. The junction had 9 bases not matched to a gene; V was cut back by 1 base and J by 4 bases. Germline values: CDR1 SQVTM, CDR2 ANQGSEA. CDR3 nucleotides: TGCAGCGTTGAAGGACGGGGGGACAGCATCTATGGCTACACCTTC. Amino acids: CSVEGRGDSIYGYTF.

Only a few counts were recorded for this clonotype. V usage is TRBV7-2 and J usage is TRBJ1-4, with unresolved D. V lost 5 bases, J lost 5 bases, and 21 bases lay in between. Germline-derived CDR1 and CDR2 are SGHTA and FQGNSA. The CDR3 sequence is 17 residues long. CDR3 sequence reads: CASSPEIGTTRNEKLFF. The CDR3 nucleotides are TGTGCCAGCAGCCCCGAGATAGGCACCACGCGGAATGAAAAACTGTTTTTT.

In its sample, this clonotype was seen a few times. The chain combines TRBV27 with TRBJ2-3; D unclear. There are 14 residues in the CDR3. CDR1 is MNHEY, CDR2 SMNVEV, per germline (reference sequence). V was cut by 2 bases and J by 0 bases, with 6 bases left in between. CDR3 sequence: CASSLMGSTDTQYF. CDR3 in DNA: TGTGCCAGCAGTTTAATGGGGAGCACAGATACGCAGTATTTT.

This sequence joins TRBV7-2 and TRBJ2-5; D is possibly TRBD2 (6 bases). The last part of the DNA fits TRBJ2-7 better; the J call may be wrong. Germline V gene lookup returns CDR1 SGHTA and CDR2 FQGNSA. The CDR3 length is 13 residues. As DNA, the CDR3 is TGTGCCAGCAGCTTAGACGGGAGCACCGAGCAGTACTTC. Its translation is CASSLDGSTEQYF.

This clonotype was detected ten times or more. The CDR3 region is CAPCKTQYF. The DNA of the CDR3 is TGTGCCCCTTGCAAGACCCAGTACTTC. The genes are TRBV12-3 or TRBV12-4 and TRBJ2-5, with no clear D. The CDR3 totals 9 residues. Trimming took 11 bases from V and 6 from J, leaving 7 bases between them.

The rearrangement uses TRBV4-3 and TRBJ2-7; 12 positions agree with TRBD2. Trimming cost V 4 bases and J 1 base; bases outside gene matches: 5. The CDR3 runs 16 residues. Germline V gives CDR1 LGHNA, CDR2 YSLEER. Written as DNA, the CDR3 is TGCGCCAGCAGCCCGCTACTAGCGGGAGGTTCCTACGAGCAGTACTTC. Amino acids: CASSPLLAGGSYEQYF.

This clonotype was counted between two and nine times. V is TRBV29-1 and J is TRBJ1-2, with a possible D match to TRBD1 (6 bases). The CDR3 sequence is 12 residues long. Trimming pared 0 bases from V and 7 bases from J, leaving 9 bases between. CDR1 SQVTM and CDR2 ANQGSEA come from the germline V gene. CDR3 sequence (DNA): TGCAGCGTTGAAGAGAACAGGGCTGGCTACACCTTC. This encodes CSVEENRAGYTF.